These 8 T cell receptor beta chains originate from one sample sequenced in a study of vaccination and CD4 T cells after COVID-19 (dated by TCRdb to 2022 to 2024). Library preparation used PCR. Sequenced using an Illumina iSeq 100. TCR sequencing of DNA from cultured CD4+ T cells used the Oncomine TCR Beta short-read assay at the Johns Hopkins FTIC core. The public reads were reprocessed in TCRdb via fastp at Q25 and MiXCR, keeping in-frame beta chains. A single entry per CDR3 protein holds the most common genes and DNA from its merged rows. The table for this sample lists under 20,000 distinct CDR3 sequences; around 80% of them were counted only once. The ten largest make up about a sixth of the sample. Interpreted using the paper, the treatment or condition label stands for: approximately 9-day PBMC culture with coronavirus spike peptide pools or control peptides (ViraFEST assay). These receptors are not linked to any known antigen.

Here the sequenced sample was CD4+ T cells from blood, cultured in vitro, taken after SARS-CoV-2 vaccination. These receptors originate from a human donor who received a COVID-19 vaccine.

This rearrangement joins TRBV6-5 to TRBJ2-4; no clear D. CDR1 and CDR2 from the germline V gene are MNHEY and SVGAGI. The CDR3 is 16 residues long. Trimming cost V 0 bases and J 0 bases, with 9 bases left between them. The CDR3 nucleotides read TGTGCCAGCAGTTACTCAGAACGGTTAGCCAAAAACATTCAGTACTTC. Translated: CASSYSERLAKNIQYF.

The chain recombines TRBV20-1 with TRBJ2-3; tentative D call: TRBD1 (5 bases). The CDR3 extends over 15 amino acids. From germline, CDR1 is DFQATT and CDR2 SNEGSKA (reference sequence). V dropped 0 bases and J dropped 3 bases, with 13 bases sitting between them. In nucleotides, the CDR3 is TGCAGTGCTAGAGATCAGCGACCAGGGACAGATACGCAGTATTTT. It encodes CSARDQRPGTDTQYF.

V and J are TRBV4-1 and TRBJ2-3, with 8 bases fitting TRBD2. CDR3 length equals 16 residues. Trimming at V came to 1 base and at J to 4 bases, leaving 7 bases not matched to a gene. The germline V gene has CDR1 MGHRA and CDR2 YSYEKL. CDR3 residues: CASSQVAAGGADTQYF. CDR3 bases: TGCGCCAGCAGCCAAGTGGCCGCGGGGGGCGCAGATACGCAGTATTTT.

This chain connects TRBV20-1 to TRBJ2-2; D gene uncertain. In germline, CDR1 is DFQATT, CDR2 SNEGSKA (reference sequence). CDR3 length equals 15 residues. The germline V and J ends were trimmed by 1 base and 0 bases, with 9 bases remaining between them. The CDR3, as DNA: TGCAGTGCTAGAGTCACCGGAACGAACACCGGGGAGCTGTTTTTT. This gives the protein CSARVTGTNTGELFF.

This rearrangement joins TRBV2 to TRBJ2-2, with 7 bases matching TRBD2. CDR3 size: 16 residues. With V trimmed by 5 bases and J by 0 bases, 6 bases remained unmatched. Germline V gene data show CDR1 as SNHLY and CDR2 as FYNNEI. CDR3 sequence: CASSPERGANTGELFF. In nucleotides, the CDR3 is TGTGCCAGCAGTCCTGAGCGGGGTGCGAACACCGGGGAGCTGTTTTTT.

A few counts support this clonotype. The chain is built from TRBV24-1 and TRBJ2-2; D may match TRBD1 or TRBD2 (5 bases each). Germline V CDR1 and CDR2: KGHDR, SFDVKD. V gave up 0 bases and J gave up 3 bases, with 13 bases separating them. The CDR3 extends over 17 amino acids. The CDR3 region is CATSDLWDPGDTGELFF. DNA of the CDR3: TGTGCCACCAGTGATTTGTGGGACCCCGGGGACACCGGGGAGCTGTTTTTT.

Only a few counts were recorded for this clonotype. This chain connects TRBV20-1 to TRBJ2-7; the D call may be TRBD1 or TRBD2 (5 bases each). Germline CDR1 is DFQATT and CDR2 is SNEGSKA (reference sequence). V lost 0 bases to trimming and J lost 9 bases, with 21 bases between them. This CDR3 spans 15 amino acids. For the CDR3, the DNA is TGCAGTGCTAGAGATCCGGGCTTGTCGGGGACGTGGCAGTACTTC. This encodes CSARDPGLSGTWQYF.

The chain combines TRBV21-1 with TRBJ2-7; TRBD2 is the table's D call and was not checked against the DNA. TRBV21-1 is classified as a pseudogene. The CDR3 has 14 amino acids. DNA of the CDR3: TGTGCCAGCAGCTTAGGAGGGGTCAGGAGCGAGCAGTACTTC. Translated: CASSLGGVRSEQYF.